One sample yielded the 25 T cell receptor beta chains listed below, sequenced in a study of blood T cell repertoires in COVID-19. This table comes from immunoSEQ multiplex PCR, and its TCRdb copy is limited to in-frame clones, with some not included. This table has about 61,000 clones, over 75% appearing once. What was sequenced was peripheral blood. The receptors originated from a man older than 75 with active or convalescent COVID-19.

The chain recombines TRBV6-5 with TRBJ2-7; 7 nucleotides agree with TRBD1. V dropped 6 bases and J dropped 2; count of bases not matched to a gene: 10. Germline V gene data show CDR1 as MNHEY and CDR2 as SVGAGI. This CDR3 comprises 15 residues. In DNA form, the CDR3 reads TGTGCCAGCAGCTTATCCGGGACAGAGACCTACGAGCAGTACTTC. This sequence encodes CASSLSGTETYEQYF.

The chain carries TRBV10-1 and TRBJ2-1; 10 bases align to TRBD2. The CDR3 has 17 amino acids. Trimming removed 2 bases from V and 7 bases from J; junction bases left unmatched: 11. CDR1 is WNHNN, CDR2 SYGVQD, per germline (reference sequence). The CDR3 DNA is TGCGCCAGCAGTGAGGTTGCTAGCGGGGGTCGTCGGAATGAGCAGTTCTTC. Protein product: CASSEVASGGRRNEQFF.

This sequence joins TRBV2 and TRBJ1-1; tentatively, D is TRBD1 (6 bases). V was cut by 9 bases and J by 6 bases, with 17 bases left in between. The CDR3 totals 13 residues. Germline V gene sequence: CDR1 SNHLY, CDR2 FYNNEI. The CDR3 DNA reads TGTGCCAGTAACATTTTGGGGGCTCCTGAAGCTTTCTTT. It codes for CASNILGAPEAFF. Using reference TRBV2 and TRBJ1-1 for the parts outside the CDR3, the full variable domain is EPEVTQTPSHQVTQMGQEVILRCVPISNHLYFYWYRQILGQKVEFLVSFYNNEISEKSEIFDDQFSVERPDGSNFTLKIRSTKLEDSAMYFCASNILGAPEAFFGQGTRLTVV.

V is TRBV7-2 and J is TRBJ2-3; weak D call: TRBD2 (7 bases). The germline gives CDR1 SGHTA, CDR2 FQGNSA. CDR3 size: 14 residues. The V and J ends lost 11 bases and 1 base respectively, with 16 bases between them. The CDR3 spells CAARGLAGTDTQYF. The CDR3 DNA reads TGTGCCGCTCGGGGGCTAGCGGGCACAGATACGCAGTATTTT.

The chain recombines TRBV5-1 with TRBJ2-7; D might be TRBD1 (6 bases). Germline V gene data show CDR1 as SGHRS and CDR2 as YFSETQ. This CDR3 comprises 12 residues. V dropped 2 bases and J dropped 6 bases, with 9 bases sitting between them. CDR3 region: CASSLQGPEQYF. CDR3 coding DNA: TGCGCCAGCAGCTTACAGGGCCCCGAGCAGTACTTC.

The V gene is TRBV6-5, the J gene TRBJ1-4; D remains unclear. Germline V lookup: CDR1 MNHEY, CDR2 SVGAGI. The CDR3 has 13 amino acids. Trimming took off 2 bases at V and 9 bases at J, with 10 bases between the two ends. CDR3 protein: CASSYRGMQKLFF. CDR3 sequence (DNA): TGTGCCAGCAGTTACCGCGGGATGCAAAAACTGTTTTTT.

This clone was seen a handful of times. The J gene is TRBJ2-7, the V gene TRBV7-9; TRBD1 agrees at 7 bases. V dropped 4 bases and J dropped 3; count of bases not matched to a gene: 9. From germline, CDR1 is SEHNR and CDR2 FQNEAQ (reference sequence). This CDR3 is 15 amino acids long. CDR3 loop: CASSSPGTDIYEQYF. DNA for the CDR3: TGTGCCAGCAGCTCCCCCGGGACAGATATCTACGAGCAGTACTTC.

The chain recombines TRBV5-3 with TRBJ2-7; D is perhaps TRBD1 (5 bases). TRBV5-3 is assigned to the ORF class and has an uncertain function. The CDR3 loop spans 15 amino acids. V lost 0 bases to trimming and J lost 6 bases, with 16 bases between them. The CDR3 DNA reads as TGTGCCAGAAGCTTGGGAGGCAGGGAAGGGTTCGAGCAGTACTTC. Protein product: CARSLGGREGFEQYF.

V is TRBV19 and J is TRBJ2-7; TRBD1 might be the D (6 bases). Trimming took 3 bases from V and 2 from J, leaving 14 bases between them. CDR1 and CDR2 (germline): LNHDA, SQIVND (reference sequence). The CDR3 has 15 amino acids. CDR3 protein: CASSMKGEWTYEQYF. In DNA, the CDR3 is TGTGCCAGTAGTATGAAGGGGGAGTGGACCTACGAGCAGTACTTC.

In DNA form, the CDR3 reads TGTGCCAGCAGGGCCCTAAGGACTAGCGACCAAGAGACCCAGTACTTC. This codes for CASRALRTSDQETQYF. The rearrangement uses TRBV2 and TRBJ2-5, with TRBD2 matching 9 bases. Per the germline V gene, CDR1 is SNHLY and CDR2 is FYNNEI. This CDR3 region has 16 residues. V lost 6 bases, J lost 0 bases, and 8 bases stayed unmatched.

The V and J genes are TRBV7-9 and TRBJ2-1, with D possibly TRBD1 on 7 matching bases. Germline V lookup: CDR1 SEHNR, CDR2 FQNEAQ (reference sequence). Trimming removed 5 bases from V and 6 bases from J, with 17 bases in between. There are 15 residues in the CDR3. The CDR3 spells CASSRPAGQINEQFF. The DNA of the CDR3 is TGTGCCAGCAGCCGCCCCGCGGGACAGATCAATGAGCAGTTCTTC.

This chain uses TRBV6-1 with TRBJ1-4; possible D gene TRBD1, 5 bases. Trimming pared 4 bases from V and 5 bases from J, leaving 17 bases between. The CDR3 spans 16 residues. Germline V gene sequence: CDR1 MNHNS, CDR2 SASEGT. CDR3 DNA: TGTGCCAGCAGTGCGGATAGGGGCCGCCTAAATGAAAAACTGTTTTTT. It translates to CASSADRGRLNEKLFF.

This chain connects TRBV5-3 to TRBJ2-6; the D gene is possibly TRBD1 (6 bases). TRBV5-3 is designated an ORF whose function remains uncertain. The CDR3 totals 18 residues. Trimming removed 4 bases at V and 0 bases at J, with 17 bases between. This CDR3 is CARSRSDREISGANVLTF. The CDR3 DNA reads TGTGCCAGAAGCCGTTCGGACAGAGAAATCTCTGGGGCCAACGTCCTGACTTTC.

The V and J genes are TRBV3-1 (or the pseudogene TRBV3-2) and TRBJ1-2, with 8 bases that match TRBD1. V shed 4 bases and J 2 bases; nucleotides not matched to a gene: 3. CDR1 is LGHDT and CDR2 is YNNKEL in the germline V gene (reference sequence). The CDR3 is 14 amino acids. As DNA, the CDR3 is TGTGCCAGCAGCCGGACAGGGACCAACTATGGCTACACCTTC. Encoded protein: CASSRTGTNYGYTF.

The genes are TRBV27 and TRBJ1-1, with D perhaps matching TRBD1 (6 bases). The CDR3 length is 15 residues. The germline V gene has CDR1 MNHEY and CDR2 SMNVEV (reference sequence). V lost 6 bases, J lost 3 bases, and 17 bases lay in between. The CDR3 is CASSAPWSGDTEAFF. The CDR3 DNA sequence: TGTGCCAGCAGCGCCCCTTGGTCAGGGGACACTGAAGCTTTCTTT.

The CDR3 loop reads CASSYQQYSADTQYF. As DNA, the CDR3 is TGCGCCAGCAGCTACCAACAGTATAGTGCAGATACGCAGTATTTT. The chain couples TRBV5-1 to TRBJ2-3; D gene unclear. This CDR3 comprises 15 residues. V was trimmed by 3 bases and J by 4 bases, leaving 15 bases between them. Germline lookup yields CDR1 SGHRS and CDR2 YFSETQ.

The V call is TRBV7-9, the J call TRBJ2-4; 7 bases align to TRBD1. The length of the CDR3 is 12 residues. With 1 base clipped from V and 9 bases from J, the junction kept 0 bases outside the gene matches. Germline CDR1 reads SEHNR; CDR2 reads FQNEAQ (reference sequence). This CDR3 is CASSLDRGIQYF. The CDR3 DNA reads TGTGCCAGCAGCTTAGACAGGGGCATTCAGTACTTC.

Only one count was recorded for this clone. The V gene is TRBV11-2, the J gene TRBJ2-7; 16 positions agree with TRBD2. CDR3 length: 17 residues. V trimming: 3 bases; J trimming: 2 bases; junction bases outside the gene matches: 4. CDR1 and CDR2 from the germline V gene are SGHAT and FQNNGV. The CDR3 reads CASSFGGLAGGTYEQYF. Written as DNA, the CDR3 is TGTGCCAGCAGCTTCGGGGGACTAGCGGGAGGGACCTACGAGCAGTACTTC. The full variable domain, in which reference TRBV11-2 and TRBJ2-7 provide the parts outside the CDR3, is EAGVAQSPRYKIIEKRQSVAFWCNPISGHATLYWYQQILGQGPKLLIQFQNNGVVDDSQLPKDRFSAERLKGVDSTLKIQPAKLEDSAVYLCASSFGGLAGGTYEQYFGPGTRLTVT.

The rearrangement links TRBV9 to TRBJ2-1, with a tentative D call TRBD1 (6 bases). V was shortened by 3 bases and J by 0 bases, with 25 bases between the two germline ends. This CDR3 has 20 amino acids. Per germline, CDR1 SGDLS and CDR2 YYNGEE. The CDR3 reads CASSAPGHPTRFSSYNEQFF. CDR3 nucleotides: TGTGCCAGCAGCGCACCGGGACACCCAACCAGGTTTTCCTCCTACAATGAGCAGTTCTTC.

CDR3 DNA: TGTGCCAGCAGCCGGGACAGGGGGGAAACCTACGAGCAGTACTTC. Residues: CASSRDRGETYEQYF. This sequence joins TRBV7-9 and TRBJ2-7; TRBD1 matches at 11 bases. This CDR3 region has 15 residues. Trimming cost V 5 bases and J 2 bases; bases outside gene matches: 5. Germline values: CDR1 SEHNR, CDR2 FQNEAQ (reference sequence).

This chain uses TRBV27 with TRBJ1-2; TRBD1 matches at 7 bases. V lost 5 bases and J lost 10; bases outside the gene matches: 7. Per the germline V gene, CDR1 is MNHEY and CDR2 is SMNVEV (reference sequence). This CDR3 is 12 amino acids long. The CDR3 DNA is TGTGCCAGCAGTGGACAGGAGAACAACTACACCTTC. This translates into CASSGQENNYTF.

The chain is built from TRBV6-5 and TRBJ1-5, with 7 bases identical to TRBD1. Trimming cost V 5 bases and J 5 bases; bases outside gene matches: 6. Germline V gene data show CDR1 as MNHEY and CDR2 as SVGAGI. The CDR3 has 14 residues. The CDR3 DNA is TGTGCCAGCAGTCCGGACAGGATATATCAGCCCCAGCATTTT. Its translation is CASSPDRIYQPQHF.

The V gene is TRBV4-2, the J gene TRBJ2-7, with D tentatively TRBD1 (6 bases). The V end was cut by 0 bases, the J end by 6 bases, with 15 bases between. This CDR3 region has 15 residues. Germline V gene sequence: CDR1 LGHNA, CDR2 YNFKEQ. As DNA, the CDR3 is TGTGCCAGCAGCCAAGATGTGCGATGGGGGCTCGAGCAGTACTTC. Amino acids: CASSQDVRWGLEQYF.

The J gene is TRBJ1-5, the V gene TRBV30; D remains ambiguous. The CDR3 is made up of 14 amino acids. V was cut by 0 bases and J by 6 bases, with 12 bases left in between. From germline, CDR1 is GTSNPN and CDR2 SVGIG (reference sequence). The CDR3 nucleotides are TGTGCCTGGAGTGTATTTGCGGGAGCTCAGCCCCAGCATTTT. Its protein is CAWSVFAGAQPQHF.

The chain combines TRBV7-3 with TRBJ1-4; 8 bases map to TRBD1. The CDR3 is made up of 14 amino acids. Trimming at V came to 5 bases and at J to 7 bases, leaving 6 bases not matched to a gene. CDR1 and CDR2 from the germline V gene are SGHTA and FQGTGA. The CDR3 coding sequence is TGTGCCAGCAGCCCACAGGGGGATAGTGAAAAACTGTTTTTT. Its protein product is CASSPQGDSEKLFF.